The sequence of this T cell receptor (beta chain) was determined in a study of shared clonotypes between healthy human individuals. TCRdb's table, derived via immunoSEQ multiplex PCR, lists solely in-frame clones and lacks some. The table lists a few million clones, 90% to 95% of them singletons, with about 0.13% in the top ten. The length of the CDR3 is 15 residues. Per the germline V gene, CDR1 is SGHTA and CDR2 is FQGNSA. Sequencing input: naive CD4+ T cells sorted from blood. Sample subset: CD45RA+ positively selected. This chain links TRBV7-2 with TRBJ2-5; the match to TRBD2 covers 10 bases. Gene TRBJ2-7 matches the end of the DNA better, so the J call may be wrong. This receptor was obtained from a man aged 18-30 years in good health. CDR3 loop: CASSSRTSGTYEQYF. The CDR3 region has the DNA TGTGCCAGCAGCTCTCGGACTAGCGGAACCTACGAGCAGTACTTC.